This T cell receptor beta chain was recovered during a study of T-cell memory formation after mild COVID-19. Study-level findings and limits: CD4+ bias marked clones expanding day 15 to 37, unlike balanced contracting clones. Contracting CD4+ clones were located mainly in CM and EM, and CD8+ clones in EMRA. Prior to infection, memory already included some responding clones, suggesting cross-reactive memory joined.

On this clonotype itself: As yet, its antigen is unknown.

5'RACE primed from the constant segment yielded TCR alpha and TCR beta cDNA libraries bearing sample barcodes and UMIs. TCRdb re-called the 5' RACE reads through MiXCR, storing one row per CDR3 protein. This repertoire shows about 400,000 distinct CDR3 sequences, under 20% found once; its top ten account for 20% to 25%. V gave up 10 bases and J gave up 4 bases; unmatched junction bases: 10. This CDR3 region has 15 residues. From germline, CDR1 is ENHRY and CDR2 SYGVKD. The rearrangement links TRBV10-3 to TRBJ1-6; 7 bases map to TRBD1. Sequencing was carried out using PBMCs or a T cell subset sorted from them (not recorded which). This TCR derives from a man aged 18 to 30 who had mild COVID-19 (a few samples of this study predate the infection). Cell type and time point are not known. The CDR3 loop reads CATRQGPSYNSPLHF. CDR3 in DNA: TGTGCCACGCGACAGGGTCCGAGTTATAATTCACCCCTCCACTTT.